Listed below are T cell receptor beta chains from one sample, sequenced in a study of response to subunit inactivated influenza vaccine. TCRdb reprocessed the RT-PCR reads with MiXCR, giving one entry per CDR3 protein. The sample holds fewer than 700,000 distinct CDR3 sequences, approximately 12% seen once. The sequences come from PBMCs from blood, collected roughly 48 days after vaccination. The receptor set was obtained from a man aged 45 to 65 who received an inactivated influenza vaccine. CDR3s include the opening cysteine and the closing phenylalanine or tryptophan. The D gene is left open where the match is weak. Size is stated for part of the rows, as once, few or many counts, or as a class when the clone is expanded.

abundance	d_gene	v_gene	j_gene	CDR3nt	CDR3aa
few	.	TRBV7-2	TRBJ2-7	TGTGCCAGCAGCTTAGCAAGGAACGAGCAGTACTTC	CASSLARNEQYF
few	TRBD2	TRBV6-5	TRBJ2-1	TGTGCCAGCAGTTACTCGATCGGGACTAGCGGGAGTTATGAGCAGTTCTTC	CASSYSIGTSGSYEQFF
few	.	TRBV12-3/TRBV12-4	TRBJ2-5	TGTGCCAGCAGTTTAGATTGGGTCTCAGAGACCCAGTACTTC	CASSLDWVSETQYF
.	.	TRBV10-3	TRBJ2-4	TGTGCCATCAGTGTGATGGGCCTGACTAGTGGCAAAAACATTCAGTACTTC	CAISVMGLTSGKNIQYF
.	.	TRBV7-2	TRBJ2-6	TGTGCCAGCAGCATACTACCGAGCTCTGGGGCCAACGTCCTGACTTTC	CASSILPSSGANVLTF
.	TRBD1	TRBV9	TRBJ1-3	TGTGCCAGCAGCGTAAAGACAGGGGGAAACACCATATATTTT	CASSVKTGGNTIYF
many	.	TRBV4-3	TRBJ2-1	TGCGCCAGCAGCCTCGTGCCGGGGGCTGAGCAGTTCTTC	CASSLVPGAEQFF
few	.	TRBV6-5	TRBJ2-2	TGTGCCAGCAGTTACCAGGGGGGGAACACCGGGGAGCTGTTTTTT	CASSYQGGNTGELFF
.	TRBD2	TRBV5-1	TRBJ2-5	TGCGCCAGCAGGTGGACTAGCGGGGGCCAAGAGACCCAGTACTTC	CASRWTSGGQETQYF
.	.	TRBV4-2	TRBJ2-5	TGTGCCAGCAGCCAAGGCTCCCGGGGCGGAGAGACCCAGTACTTC	CASSQGSRGGETQYF
few	TRBD1	TRBV10-3	TRBJ2-7	TGTGCCATCAAAGACAGGACAGGGGGCCACGAGCAGTACTTC	CAIKDRTGGHEQYF
.	TRBD2	TRBV18	TRBJ2-7	TGTGCCAGCTCACAAGGGACTAGCGGGATAAAAACCTACGAGCAGTACTTC	CASSQGTSGIKTYEQYF
many	.	TRBV5-6	TRBJ2-7	TGTGCCAGCAGCGCCAGGAGCTCCTACGAGCAGTACTTC	CASSARSSYEQYF
many	TRBD2	TRBV27	TRBJ2-7	TGTGCCAGCAGTTTATTGGCTAGCGGTATCCACGAGCAGTACTTC	CASSLLASGIHEQYF
.	TRBD2	TRBV20-1	TRBJ2-4	TGCAGTGCCCCTCCTCAGCGGGGTTGGGGCCCAGACATTCAGTACTTC	CSAPPQRGWGPDIQYF
few	TRBD1	TRBV27	TRBJ2-7	TGTGCCAGCAGTCCGGGACAGGGGGGGTTCGAGCAGTACTTC	CASSPGQGGFEQYF
.	.	TRBV3-1	TRBJ1-6	TGTGCCAGCACCGGGACCCCCAATTCACCCCTCCACTTT	CASTGTPNSPLHF
few	TRBD1	TRBV15	TRBJ2-5	TGTGCCACCAGCAGCGTAAAAGCACAGGGGCAAGAGACCCAGTACTTC	CATSSVKAQGQETQYF
.	.	TRBV20-1	TRBJ2-7	TGCAGTGCTAGAGAGCCTACGGGGGACGAGCAGTACTTC	CSAREPTGDEQYF
.	TRBD1	TRBV7-2	TRBJ2-5	TGTGCCAGCAGCTTCTGGACAGGGGGATCTCAAGAGACCCAGTACTTC	CASSFWTGGSQETQYF
many	.	TRBV12-3/TRBV12-4	TRBJ2-1	TGTGCCAGCAGACGCTCGAGGTTAGATGAGCAGTTCTTC	CASRRSRLDEQFF
few	.	TRBV29-1	TRBJ1-2	TGCAGCGTTGAAGGTTCAGGGTCCGGTGGCTACACCTTC	CSVEGSGSGGYTF
few	TRBD2	TRBV11-1	TRBJ2-5	TGTGCCAGCAGCCGGGAGGGGTCATCAGAGACCCAGTACTTC	CASSREGSSETQYF
few	.	TRBV6-1	TRBJ2-6	TGTGCCAGCAGTGATAATGTTGGTATTGGGGCCAACGTCCTGACTTTC	CASSDNVGIGANVLTF
few	.	TRBV11-2	TRBJ2-3	TGTGCCAGCAGCTTAGAGGCAGGATCTAGCACAGATACGCAGTATTTT	CASSLEAGSSTDTQYF
.	TRBD2	TRBV5-1	TRBJ2-5	TGCGCCAGCAGCTTGTCGGGAACTAGCGGTGGGAGGGAGACCCAGTACTTC	CASSLSGTSGGRETQYF
many	.	TRBV6-5	TRBJ1-3	TGTGCCAGCAGTTACGCCAGGTCTGGAAACACCATATATTTT	CASSYARSGNTIYF
few	.	TRBV5-1	TRBJ2-7	TGCGCCAGCAAGGCAGGGAGCGAGCAGTACTTC	CASKAGSEQYF
few	TRBD2	TRBV12-3/TRBV12-4	TRBJ2-3	TGTGCCAGCAGTTTCACCCGGGGAGGGCCAAATACGCAGTATTTT	CASSFTRGGPNTQYF
.	.	TRBV5-4	TRBJ1-1	TGTGCCAGCAGCGGGGGGGGCACCTTGAACACTGAAGCTTTCTTT	CASSGGGTLNTEAFF
few	.	TRBV5-1	TRBJ1-1	TGCGCCAGCAGCTTGACGGCAGGGGAATGGTTGGCCACTGAAGCTTTCTTT	CASSLTAGEWLATEAFF